The clone carrying this TCR beta chain was counted a few times. The CDR3 loop spans 14 amino acids. The trim removed 5 bases at V and 4 bases at J, leaving 2 bases unmatched. CDR1 and CDR2 (germline): SGHTA, FQGTGA. Data came from immunoSEQ multiplex PCR; TCRdb stores just in-frame clones and leaves some out. The sample records approximately 170,000 clones, less than 90% being singletons. These data are taken from a study of blood T cell repertoires in COVID-19. Study background: Acute and convalescent COVID-19 samples came from the United States, Italy and Spain. PBMCs, B-cell-depleted T cells, or T cells were the source of the cDNA or gDNA that made up the material.

The chain links TRBV7-3 to TRBJ2-5; 12 nucleotides match TRBD2. This clonotype originated in a woman in her 70s with acute or convalescent COVID-19. Sequencing was carried out using peripheral blood. Here the CDR3 reads CASSPGLAGETQYF. CDR3 DNA sequence: TGTGCCAGCAGCCCGGGACTAGCGGGAGAGACCCAGTACTTC.